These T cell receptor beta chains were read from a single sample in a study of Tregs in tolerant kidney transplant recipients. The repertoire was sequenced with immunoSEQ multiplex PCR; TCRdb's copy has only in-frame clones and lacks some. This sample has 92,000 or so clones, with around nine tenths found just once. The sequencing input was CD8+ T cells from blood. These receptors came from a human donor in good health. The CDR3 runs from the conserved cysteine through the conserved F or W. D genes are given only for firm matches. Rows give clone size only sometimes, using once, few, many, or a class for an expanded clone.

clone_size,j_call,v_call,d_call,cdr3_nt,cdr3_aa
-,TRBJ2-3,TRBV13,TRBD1,TGTGCCAGCAGCTTAGGGGCTGGGACAGGGGGTACAGATACGCAGTATTTT,CASSLGAGTGGTDTQYF
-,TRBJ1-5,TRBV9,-,TGTGCCAGCAGCCCTGGGGGAGGGAATCAGCCCCAGCATTTT,CASSPGGGNQPQHF
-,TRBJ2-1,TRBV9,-,TGTGCCAGCAGCGCTGGGGGCGGGGTCTACAATGAGCAGTTCTTC,CASSAGGGVYNEQFF
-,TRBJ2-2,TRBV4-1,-,TGCGCCAGCAGCCAATGGGAGGGGGCCACCGGGGAGCTGTTTTTT,CASSQWEGATGELFF
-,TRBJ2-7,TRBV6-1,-,TGTGCCAGCAGTCCACAGGGCCCATACGAGCAGTACTTC,CASSPQGPYEQYF
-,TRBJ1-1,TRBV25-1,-,TGTGCCAGCAGCTTAACAGGAACGAACACTGAAGCTTTCTTT,CASSLTGTNTEAFF
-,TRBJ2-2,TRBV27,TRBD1,TGTGCCAGCAGACAGGGGCTAACGGAGCTGTTTTTT,CASRQGLTELFF
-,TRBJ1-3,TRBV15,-,TGTGCCACCAGCCGGGAGACGGCTGGAAACACCATATATTTT,CATSRETAGNTIYF
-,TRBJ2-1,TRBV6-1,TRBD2,TGTGCCAGCAGTGCCGGGACTAGCGGGGCTTACAATGAGCAGTTCTTC,CASSAGTSGAYNEQFF
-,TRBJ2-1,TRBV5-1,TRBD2,TGCGCCAGCAGCTCTAGCGGGGGCTACAATGAGCAGTTCTTC,CASSSSGGYNEQFF
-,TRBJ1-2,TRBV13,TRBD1,TGTGCCAGCAGCTCCTTCCAGGGGGTATATGATGGCTACACCTTC,CASSSFQGVYDGYTF
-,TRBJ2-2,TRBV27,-,TGTGCCAGCAGCTTCCGGGACATCTCAACCGGGGAGCTGTTTTTT,CASSFRDISTGELFF
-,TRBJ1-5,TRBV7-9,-,TGTGCCAGCAGCTTAGGGGCGGCCAATCAGCCCCAGCATTTT,CASSLGAANQPQHF
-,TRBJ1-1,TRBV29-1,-,TGCAGCGGGGGACTTTCACGGACTGAAGCTTTCTTT,CSGGLSRTEAFF
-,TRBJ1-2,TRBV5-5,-,TGTGCCAGCAGCTTGGTGAATCAGGGACTAGGCTACACCTTC,CASSLVNQGLGYTF
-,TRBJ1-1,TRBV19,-,TGTGAAACAGAGGGGGGTAAGGAAGCTTTCTTT,CETEGGKEAFF
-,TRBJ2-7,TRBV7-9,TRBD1,TGTGCCAGCAGCTTCATACAGGGGTTTCACGAGCAGTACTTC,CASSFIQGFHEQYF
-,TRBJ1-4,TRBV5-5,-,TGTGCCAGCAGCTTGAATCAGTTTACGGGGTTTGAAAAACTGTTTTTT,CASSLNQFTGFEKLFF
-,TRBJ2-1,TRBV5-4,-,TGTGCCAGCAGATGGGGACTGTCTTCCTACAATGAGCAGTTCTTC,CASRWGLSSYNEQFF
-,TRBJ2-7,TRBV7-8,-,TGTGCCAGCAGCTTTCTGTTGGGCTACGAGCAGTACTTC,CASSFLLGYEQYF
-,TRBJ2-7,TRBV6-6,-,TGTGCCAGCAGTTCTCGACTGGTCTCCTACGAGCAGTACTTC,CASSSRLVSYEQYF
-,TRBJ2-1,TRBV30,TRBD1,TGTGCCTGGGTCCCGGGACAGCCGAGCTCCTACAATGAGCAGTTCTTC,CAWVPGQPSSYNEQFF
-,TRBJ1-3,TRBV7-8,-,TGTGCCAGCAGCCCCCCGGGTGGTGGAAACACCATATATTTT,CASSPPGGGNTIYF
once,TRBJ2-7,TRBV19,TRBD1,TGTGCCAGTAGCCGGGACAGGGACTCCTACGAGCAGTACTTC,CASSRDRDSYEQYF
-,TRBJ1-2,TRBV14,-,TGTGCCAGCAGCCAAGGGGGGCAGGGTTCACGAAATGGCTACACCTTC,CASSQGGQGSRNGYTF
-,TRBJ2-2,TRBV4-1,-,TGCGCCAGCAGCCAAGACTGGGCAGGAGAAGACACCGGGGAGCTGTTTTTT,CASSQDWAGEDTGELFF
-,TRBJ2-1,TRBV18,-,TGTGCCAGCTCACCCTTGGACCACTACAATGAGCAGTTCTTC,CASSPLDHYNEQFF
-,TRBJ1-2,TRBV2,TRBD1,TGTGCCAGCAGTGATAGGGGGCTTTCTGACTATGGCTACACCTTC,CASSDRGLSDYGYTF
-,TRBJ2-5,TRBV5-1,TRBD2,TGCGCCAGCAGGGGGACTAGCGGGGAGGAGGAGACCCAGTACTTC,CASRGTSGEEETQYF
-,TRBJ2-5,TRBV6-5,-,TGTGCCAGCAGCCGGCTGATTGGCGTTGAAGAGACCCAGTACTTC,CASSRLIGVEETQYF
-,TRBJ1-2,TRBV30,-,TGTGCCTGGAGACAGGAGATTAACTATGGCTACACCTTC,CAWRQEINYGYTF
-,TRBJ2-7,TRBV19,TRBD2,TGTGCCAGTAGATCACGGACTAGCCGATACGAGCAGTACTTC,CASRSRTSRYEQYF
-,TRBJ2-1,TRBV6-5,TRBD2,TGTGCCAGCAGTTGGGGCGGGAGGGACTACAATGAGCAGTTCTTC,CASSWGGRDYNEQFF
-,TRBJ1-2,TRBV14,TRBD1,TGTGCCAGCAGCCAAGGGGTGACAGGGTTTACTAACTATGGCTACACCTTC,CASSQGVTGFTNYGYTF
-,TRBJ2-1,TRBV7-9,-,TGTGCCAGCAGCTTAATGAGGGGGGACAATGAGCAGTTCTTC,CASSLMRGDNEQFF
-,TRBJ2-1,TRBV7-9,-,TGTGCCAGCAGCCATTTTTCTGGGGGAGATGAGCAGTTCTTC,CASSHFSGGDEQFF
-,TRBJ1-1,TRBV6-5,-,TGTGCCAGCAGTGAAACCGCTATGAACACTGAAGCTTTCTTT,CASSETAMNTEAFF
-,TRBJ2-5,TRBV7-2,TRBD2,TGTGCCAGCAGCTTAGTCCCGTGGGGACTAGGAGAGACCCAGTACTTC,CASSLVPWGLGETQYF
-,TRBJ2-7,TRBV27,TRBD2,TGTGCCAGCAGTCTTAGCGGGAGACCCCTTTACGAGCAGTACTTC,CASSLSGRPLYEQYF
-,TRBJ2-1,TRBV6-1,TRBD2,TGTGCCAGCCTCTTCGAAGCGGGAGGGCCGGGAGAGCAGTTCTTC,CASLFEAGGPGEQFF
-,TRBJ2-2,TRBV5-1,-,TGCGCCAGCAGCTTAACCAAGAGACCGACAGGGACTTCCACCGGGGAGCTGTTTTTT,CASSLTKRPTGTSTGELFF
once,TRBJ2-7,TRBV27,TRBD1,TGTGCCAGCAGTCCTCATACAGGGGGGATCGACGAGCAGTACTTC,CASSPHTGGIDEQYF
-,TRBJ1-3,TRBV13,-,TGTGCCAGCGTGAGCAAACGCTCTGGAAACACCATATATTTT,CASVSKRSGNTIYF